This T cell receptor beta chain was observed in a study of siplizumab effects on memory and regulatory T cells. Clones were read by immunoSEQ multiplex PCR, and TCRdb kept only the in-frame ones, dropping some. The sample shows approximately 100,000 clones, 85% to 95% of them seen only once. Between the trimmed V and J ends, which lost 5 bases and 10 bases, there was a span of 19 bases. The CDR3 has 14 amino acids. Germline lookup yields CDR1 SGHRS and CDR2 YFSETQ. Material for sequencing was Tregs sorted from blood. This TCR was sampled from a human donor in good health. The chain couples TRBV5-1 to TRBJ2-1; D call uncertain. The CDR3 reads CASSYSYSLGEQFF. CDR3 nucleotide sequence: TGCGCCAGCAGTTATTCATACTCGCTTGGCGAGCAGTTCTTC.